Presented here are 28 T cell receptor beta chains from one specimen sequenced in a study of T cell clonality in common variable immunodeficiency. Their recognized antigens are unknown. Produced via immunoSEQ multiplex PCR; TCRdb's table is partial and in-frame only. Recorded here are about 30,000 clones, with no singletons, and the ten leading clones hold more than 4.5%. General observations from the study: Common variable immunodeficiency TCR beta sequences reportedly had fewer deletions and N-nucleotide insertions.

Sequences were obtained from peripheral blood mononuclear cells. Receptors originate from a human donor with common variable immunodeficiency.

Sample share makes this clone medium-sized. The DNA ends 3 residues before the CDR3 does, and the rest of the CDR3 is filled in from the germline J gene. The gene calls are TRBV7-3 and TRBJ2-3; TRBD2 aligns across 8 bases. Germline CDR1 and CDR2: SGHTA and FQGTGA. The CDR3 spans 16 residues. V gave up 5 bases and J gave up 1 base; unmatched junction bases: 8. This CDR3 reads CASSPRPLAGTDTQYF. The CDR3 bases that were read are TGTGCCAGCAGCCCTCGGCCACTAGCGGGCACAGATACG.

Only a few counts were recorded for this clone. The read halts 3 residues ahead of the CDR3 end, with the missing end drawn from the germline J gene. The chain links TRBV30 to TRBJ1-1; D not resolved. V gave up 0 bases and J gave up 5 bases, with 13 bases separating them. CDR1 and CDR2 (germline): GTSNPN, SVGIG (reference sequence). This CDR3 spans 14 amino acids. Incomplete CDR3 DNA: TGTGCCTGGAGTGTTACGGTATCGCAAACTGAA. Its translation is CAWSVTVSQTE. The full-length CDR3 reads as CAWSVTVSQTEAFF.

Judged by abundance, this clone is medium-sized. The DNA ends 3 residues before the CDR3 does, and the rest of the CDR3 is filled in from the germline J gene. This rearrangement joins TRBV12-3 or TRBV12-4 to TRBJ1-5; 8 bases agree with TRBD1. V lost 5 bases, J lost 6 bases, and 9 bases stayed unmatched. CDR3 size: 15 residues. The DNA read from the CDR3 is TGTGCCAGCAGTCCGACAGGGGCAACTAGTCAGCCC. Its protein product is CASSPTGATSQP. The CDR3 in full is CASSPTGATSQPQHF.

Incomplete CDR3 DNA: TGTGCCAGCAGTGACTGGGCAGGGTATGGC. Protein product: CASSDWAGYG. The CDR3, in full, reads CASSDWAGYGYTF. The chain uses TRBV6-1 and TRBJ1-2; D is perhaps TRBD1 (5 bases). The read falls 3 residues short of the CDR3 end, and the missing part is taken from the germline J gene. The V end lost 3 bases, the J end lost 5 bases, and 10 bases lay between the germline ends. Germline V lookup: CDR1 MNHNS, CDR2 SASEGT. The CDR3 consists of 13 residues.

CDR3 residues: CASSLARIQQETQYF. Partial CDR3 DNA: TGCGCCAGCAGCTTGGCCCGCATCCAGCAAGAGACC. The chain couples TRBV5-1 to TRBJ2-5; D ambiguous. The CDR3 goes on 3 residues after the read ends, and that part is filled in from the germline J gene. With 0 bases removed from V and 2 bases from J, the gap between germline ends came to 11 bases. Per germline, CDR1 SGHRS and CDR2 YFSETQ. CDR3 length: 15 residues.

This clone was picked up a small number of times. The CDR3 end falls 3 residues outside the read, so it is completed with the germline J gene. This chain joins TRBV18 and TRBJ1-1; the D gene is possibly TRBD1 (5 bases). The length of the CDR3 is 12 residues. CDR1 KGHSH and CDR2 LQKENI come from the germline V gene. Trimming removed 5 bases at V and 5 bases at J, with 9 bases between. The DNA read from the CDR3 is TGTGCCAGCTCAAATCAGGGAACTGAA. Encoded protein: CASSNQGTE. The complete CDR3 protein is CASSNQGTEAFF.

Concerning this clone itself: The CDR3 end falls 3 residues outside the read, so it is completed with the germline J gene. Other DNA sequences in the sample encode the same CDR3. This chain links TRBV18 with TRBJ1-2, with D maybe TRBD1 (5 bases). Looked up from germline, CDR1 is KGHSH and CDR2 is LQKENI. The CDR3 spans 15 residues. Here the CDR3 reads CASSPIGGVREGYTF. The DNA read from the CDR3 is TGTGCCAGCTCACCAATAGGCGGGGTCAGGGAGGGC. The full variable domain, with the rest looked up from reference TRBV18 and TRBJ1-2, is NAGVMQNPRHLVRRRGQEARLRCSPMKGHSHVYWYRQLPEEGLKFMVYLQKENIIDESGMPKERFSAEFPKEGPSILRIQQVVRGDSAAYFCASSPIGGVREGYTFGSGTRLTVV.

The table lists this clone with a few counts. The read ends 3 residues early relative to the CDR3; the germline J gene fills the gap. V is TRBV19 and J is TRBJ1-3; possibly TRBD1 for D (5 bases). The CDR3 loop spans 14 amino acids. Deletions cut 4 bases from V and 4 bases from J, with 11 bases between. Germline V gene data show CDR1 as LNHDA and CDR2 as SQIVND (reference sequence). The CDR3 is CASSTPDRGNTIYF. CDR3 bases read: TGTGCCAGTAGTACCCCAGACAGAGGAAACACC.

Ten or more counts support this clone. The CDR3 end falls 3 residues outside the read, so it is completed with the germline J gene. The chain joins TRBV18 to TRBJ1-2; D is unresolved. Per germline, CDR1 KGHSH and CDR2 LQKENI. The ends were cut back, 5 bases at V and 4 bases at J, with 14 bases in the middle. The CDR3 sequence is 14 residues long. The CDR3 DNA, read in part, is TGTGCCAGCTCATCGGAGGTTAGCGGCTATGGC. It encodes CASSSEVSGYG. Given in full, the CDR3 is CASSSEVSGYGYTF.

This clone has at least ten counts. The CDR3 end lies 3 residues beyond the end of the read and is filled in from the germline J gene. The chain carries TRBV30 and TRBJ1-2, with D unresolved. This CDR3 comprises 13 residues. The germline V gene encodes CDR1 GTSNPN and CDR2 SVGIG (reference sequence). The V gene lost 1 base and the J gene lost 2 bases, with 8 bases spanning the gap. The covered CDR3 bases are TGTGCCTGGAGTGACAGCTCAAACTATGGC. Protein sequence: CAWSDSSNYG. The whole CDR3 sequence is CAWSDSSNYGYTF.

Ten or more counts support this clone. The CDR3 end is not reached by the read, which stops 3 residues before it; the germline J gene fills it in. The V gene is TRBV5-1, the J gene TRBJ1-1; TRBD1 might be the D (6 bases). Germline values: CDR1 SGHRS, CDR2 YFSETQ. CDR3 length: 16 amino acids. V lost 0 bases to trimming and J lost 4 bases, with 16 bases between them. CDR3 amino acids: CASSLAAIQGGTEAFF. CDR3 bases read: TGCGCCAGCAGCTTGGCAGCGATACAGGGTGGCACTGAA. The complete variable domain, with remaining parts taken from reference TRBV5-1 and TRBJ1-1, reads KAGVTQTPRYLIKTRGQQVTLSCSPISGHRSVSWYQQTPGQGLQFLFEYFSETQRNKGNFPGRFSGRQFSNSRSEMNVSTLELGDSALYLCASSLAAIQGGTEAFFGQGTRLTVV.

This clone has only a few counts. Read sequence stops 3 residues before the CDR3 end, and the germline J gene provides the missing end. The genes are TRBV5-6 and TRBJ1-4; D not certain. The CDR3 is 15 amino acids. CDR1 is SGHDT and CDR2 is YYEEEE in the germline V gene. Deletions cut 1 base from V and 3 bases from J, with 10 bases between. CDR3 in amino acids: CASSLMTQANEKLFF. The sequenced part of the CDR3 DNA is TGTGCCAGCAGCTTGATGACACAAGCTAATGAAAAA. The full variable domain, with the rest looked up from reference TRBV5-6 and TRBJ1-4, is DAGVTQSPTHLIKTRGQQVTLRCSPKSGHDTVSWYQQALGQGPQFIFQYYEEEERQRGNFPDRFSGHQFPNYSSELNVNALLLGDSALYLCASSLMTQANEKLFFGSGTQLSVL.

Of note for this clone: Read coverage stops 3 residues before the CDR3 terminus; the germline J gene supplies the remainder. The rearrangement joins TRBV5-1 to TRBJ2-7; the match to TRBD1 covers 10 bases. J gave up 6 bases and V 0 bases, and 3 bases lay outside the gene matches. CDR1 is SGHRS and CDR2 is YFSETQ in the germline V gene. The length of the CDR3 is 14 residues. The CDR3 sequence is CASSLADRGVEQYF. Incomplete CDR3 DNA: TGCGCCAGCAGCTTGGCGGACAGGGGGGTCGAG.

Details on this clone: The read halts 3 residues ahead of the CDR3 end, with the missing end drawn from the germline J gene. The chain carries TRBV7-2 and TRBJ2-7; tentatively, D is TRBD2 (5 bases). The CDR3 consists of 12 residues. Germline V gives CDR1 SGHTA, CDR2 FQGNSA. The V end was cut by 2 bases, the J end by 4 bases, with 6 bases between. The covered CDR3 bases are TGTGCCAGCAGCTTACCGGGGTACGAG. The encoded protein is CASSLPGYE. The complete CDR3 sequence is CASSLPGYEQYF.

This clone occurred a few times. The read comes to an end 3 residues before the CDR3 does, leaving the germline J gene to fill in the end. V usage is TRBV20-1 and J usage is TRBJ1-2; 8 nucleotides line up with TRBD1. Germline CDR1 DFQATT, CDR2 SNEGSKA (reference sequence). The V and J ends lost 2 bases and 4 bases, in that order; junction bases with no gene match: 9. CDR3 size: 15 residues. The CDR3 sequence: CSARLQGERGYGYTF. CDR3 DNA, as far as it was read: TGCAGTGCTAGACTACAGGGGGAGCGGGGCTATGGC.

This CDR3 reads CASSETLSSYNSPLHF. The sequenced CDR3 bases are TGTGCCAGCAGTGAGACACTGAGCTCCTATAATTCACCC. V and J are TRBV6-1 and TRBJ1-6; no clear D gene. The read is 3 residues too short to cover the CDR3 end, so that end is filled in from the germline J gene. V was trimmed by 3 bases and J by 0 bases, leaving 9 bases between them. Germline CDR1 and CDR2: MNHNS and SASEGT. The CDR3 spans 16 residues.

This clone has a handful of counts. The DNA ends 3 residues before the CDR3 does, and the rest of the CDR3 is filled in from the germline J gene. The chain couples TRBV19 to TRBJ1-1; 9 bases line up with TRBD1. The CDR3 extends over 16 amino acids. Germline CDR1 is LNHDA and CDR2 is SQIVND (reference sequence). V was clipped by 4 bases and J by 1 base; unmatched bases: 7. CDR3 loop: CASSTIQGARNTEAFF. The part of the CDR3 DNA that was read is TGTGCCAGTAGTACAATACAGGGGGCGAGGAACACTGAA.

This clone appeared many times. The observed sequence ends 3 residues before the CDR3 terminus, with the missing tail filled in from the germline J gene. The V gene is TRBV7-9, the J gene TRBJ1-1, with unresolved D. The CDR3 contains 12 residues. The germline V and J ends were trimmed by 3 bases and 7 bases, with 9 bases remaining between them. From germline, CDR1 is SEHNR and CDR2 FQNEAQ (reference sequence). The CDR3 spells CASSLRLNEAFF. CDR3 bases read: TGTGCCAGCAGCTTGCGGCTGAATGAA.

This clone was observed many times. The CDR3 extends 3 residues past the end of the read, so its final part is completed from the germline J gene. V and J are TRBV24-1 and TRBJ2-5; TRBD1 agrees at 7 bases. V shed 8 bases, J shed 1 base, and the junction held 15 bases outside the gene matches. The CDR3 spans 17 residues. The V gene's germline CDR1 is KGHDR and CDR2 SFDVKD. The sequenced part of the CDR3 DNA is TGTGCCACCAAGTCTTTTTTAGGGGACAGCGTCCAAGAGACC. It is translated as CATKSFLGDSVQET. The entire CDR3 protein reads CATKSFLGDSVQETQYF.

Turning to this clone: Read coverage stops 3 residues before the CDR3 terminus; the germline J gene supplies the remainder. The V and J genes are TRBV30 and TRBJ2-5, with D possibly TRBD2 on 6 matching bases. Trimming shortened V by 3 bases and J by 0 bases, and 14 bases separated the two germline ends. This CDR3 spans 15 amino acids. Germline CDR1 is GTSNPN and CDR2 is SVGIG (reference sequence). CDR3 bases read: TGTGCCTGGAGGGGGCTAGCGATGTACCAAGAGACC. The encoded protein is CAWRGLAMYQET. The entire CDR3 is CAWRGLAMYQETQYF.

In its sample, this clone was seen a few times. The read terminates 3 residues before the CDR3 end, so the remaining end is supplied by the germline J gene. The J gene is TRBJ2-3, the V gene TRBV6-2 or TRBV6-3, with 14 bases that match TRBD2. Germline-derived CDR1 and CDR2 are MNHEY and SVGEGT. The CDR3 covers 15 residues. The V gene end was trimmed by 6 bases and the J gene end by 4 bases; junction bases not matched to a gene: 3. The covered CDR3 bases are TGTGCCAGCAGCCGACTAGCGGGGGGGCCAGATACG. Protein: CASSRLAGGPDT. The entire CDR3 reads CASSRLAGGPDTQYF.

The sample holds many counts of this clone. The read finishes 3 residues shy of the CDR3 end, and the germline J gene is used to complete it. This chain links TRBV12-3 or TRBV12-4 with TRBJ2-4; 8 bases map to TRBD1. The CDR3 consists of 12 residues. The CDR3 DNA, read in part, is TGTGCCAGCAGTTTGCCAGGGGGCGTT. Its translation is CASSLPGGV. The whole CDR3 region reads CASSLPGGVQYF.

This clone was counted a few times. The read finishes 3 residues shy of the CDR3 end, and the germline J gene is used to complete it. The chain uses TRBV30 and TRBJ2-7; TRBD1 might be the D (5 bases). Looked up from germline, CDR1 is GTSNPN and CDR2 is SVGIG (reference sequence). The V gene lost 2 bases and the J gene lost 5 bases, with 16 bases spanning the gap. CDR3 length: 14 residues. The DNA read from the CDR3 is TGTGCCTGGAGTTCGGCCCAAGGGGCGAACGAG. Protein sequence: CAWSSAQGANE. The entire CDR3 protein is CAWSSAQGANEQYF.

Ten or more counts support this clone. The read stops 3 residues short of the end of the CDR3; the missing end is completed from the germline J gene. The rearrangement uses TRBV6-2 or TRBV6-3 and TRBJ2-7; D tentatively fits TRBD1 or TRBD2 (7 bases each). Trimming took 10 bases from V and 2 from J, leaving 24 bases between them. The V gene's germline CDR1 is MNHEY and CDR2 SVGEGT. The CDR3 runs 16 residues. The sequenced CDR3 bases are TGTGCCACCAACGGAAACAGACAGGGAGGGGCCTACGAG. Protein product: CATNGNRQGGAYE. The complete CDR3 sequence is CATNGNRQGGAYEQYF.

This clone came up many times. The read ends 3 residues shy of where the CDR3 ends; the end is completed using the germline J gene. J is TRBJ1-1 and V is TRBV5-1; tentatively, D is TRBD1 (6 bases). The CDR3 length is 14 residues. V was clipped by 1 base and J by 3 bases, with 10 bases between them. CDR1 is SGHRS and CDR2 is YFSETQ in the germline V gene. CDR3 region: CASSLQDSYTEAFF. Incomplete CDR3 DNA: TGCGCCAGCAGCTTGCAGGACAGCTACACTGAA.

A note on this clone: The read terminates 3 residues ahead of where the CDR3 ends, so the germline J gene completes it. The chain uses TRBV30 and TRBJ1-1, with 7 bases fitting TRBD1. The germline CDR1 and CDR2 sequences are GTSNPN and SVGIG (reference sequence). J lost 0 bases, V lost 8 bases, and 6 bases had no gene match. The CDR3 sequence is 13 residues long. The CDR3 sequence: CAGQDRLNTEAFF. The sequenced part of the CDR3 DNA is TGTGCCGGGCAGGACAGGCTGAACACTGAA.

The CDR3 protein is CASSLTGGNSGNTIYF. The covered CDR3 bases are TGTGCCAGCAGCTTAACAGGGGGCAACTCTGGAAACACC. This sequence joins TRBV7-3 and TRBJ1-3; 7 bases line up with TRBD1. Sequencing ends 3 residues short of the CDR3 end; the germline J gene provides the rest. The CDR3 runs to 16 residues. V was clipped by 0 bases and J by 0 bases; unmatched bases: 2. Germline CDR1 reads SGHTA; CDR2 reads FQGTGA. The full variable domain, rest sourced from reference TRBV7-3 and TRBJ1-3, is GAGVSQTPSNKVTEKGKYVELRCDPISGHTALYWYRQSLGQGPEFLIYFQGTGAADDSGLPNDRFFAVRPEGSVSTLKIQRTERGDSAVYLCASSLTGGNSGNTIYFGEGSWLTVV.

This clone appeared a few times. Read sequence stops 3 residues before the CDR3 end, and the germline J gene provides the missing end. The rearrangement uses TRBV2 and TRBJ2-1; maybe TRBD2 (6 bases). In germline, CDR1 is SNHLY, CDR2 FYNNEI. The V gene lost 2 bases and the J gene lost 6 bases, with 14 bases spanning the gap. CDR3 length: 15 amino acids. The CDR3 sequence: CASSELHKRVNEQFF. The sequenced part of the CDR3 DNA is TGTGCCAGCAGTGAATTACACAAGCGGGTCAATGAG.